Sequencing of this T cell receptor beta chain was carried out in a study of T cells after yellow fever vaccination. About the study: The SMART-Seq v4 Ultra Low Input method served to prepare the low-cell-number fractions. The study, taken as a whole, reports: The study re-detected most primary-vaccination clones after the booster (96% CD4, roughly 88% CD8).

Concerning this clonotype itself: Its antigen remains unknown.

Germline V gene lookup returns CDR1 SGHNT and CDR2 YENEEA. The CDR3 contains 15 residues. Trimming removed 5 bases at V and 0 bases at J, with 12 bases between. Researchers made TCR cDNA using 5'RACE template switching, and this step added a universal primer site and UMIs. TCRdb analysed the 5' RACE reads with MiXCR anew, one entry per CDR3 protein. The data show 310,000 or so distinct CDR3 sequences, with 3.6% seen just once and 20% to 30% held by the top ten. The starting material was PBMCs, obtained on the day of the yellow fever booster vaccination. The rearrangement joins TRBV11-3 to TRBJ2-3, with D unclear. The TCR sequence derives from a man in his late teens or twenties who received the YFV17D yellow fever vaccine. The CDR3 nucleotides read TGTGCCAGCAGCCCGTCCAGGATGAGCACAGATACGCAGTATTTT. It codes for CASSPSRMSTDTQYF.